Shown below are 27 T cell receptor beta chains from a single sample sequenced in a study of regulatory T cells in long-lasting Graves disease. The time point was: newly diagnosed GD, antithyroid drugs for less than 3 months. Following extraction of RNA from PBMCs, that RNA was used to make the TCR library. Assembly of TCR beta libraries relied on iRepertoire HTBI primers together with Arm-PCR of CDR3 regions. TCRdb analysed the multiplex PCR reads with MiXCR anew, one entry per CDR3 protein. The sample includes around 250,000 distinct CDR3 sequences, 15% to 20% of them seen just once. These data were also reused for a study on T cells in Graves' hyperthyroidism and ophthalmopathy.

The material was peripheral blood mononuclear cells (PBMCs), obtained at new diagnosis, from a patient treated with antithyroid drugs. The receptors were gathered from a woman aged 25 to 39 with Graves disease.

The sample holds many counts of this clonotype. The CDR3 DNA sequence: TGTGCCAGCAGCCCGGGACAGGCCATCTCCTACGAGCAGTACTTC. It codes for CASSPGQAISYEQYF. The V gene is TRBV7-9, the J gene TRBJ2-7; 8 nucleotides align to TRBD1. V gave up 5 bases and J gave up 0 bases; unmatched junction bases: 6. The CDR3 contains 15 residues. Germline CDR1 SEHNR, CDR2 FQNEAQ (reference sequence).

Notes on this clonotype: This CDR3 fails to terminate in the conserved phenylalanine or tryptophan, so it likely reflects a read error. This chain joins TRBV29-1 and TRBJ2-5; D ambiguous. The CDR3 is 13 amino acids. Deletions cut 4 bases from V and 1 base from J, with 10 bases between. Germline assignment: CDR1 SQVTM and CDR2 ANQGSEA. This CDR3 reads CSVGIRAQETQYL. The CDR3 DNA reads TGCAGCGTTGGTATACGGGCCCAAGAGACCCAGTACCTC.

The chain combines TRBV27 with TRBJ2-3; possible D gene TRBD2, 6 bases. V lost 5 bases to trimming and J lost 4 bases, with 16 bases between them. CDR3 length: 15 residues. Germline CDR1 MNHEY, CDR2 SMNVEV (reference sequence). The CDR3 DNA is TGTGCCAGCAGTCCCGGGACTTGGGGTGCAGATACGCAGTATTTT. Translation: CASSPGTWGADTQYF.

This clonotype was detected many times. V usage is TRBV12-3 or TRBV12-4 and J usage is TRBJ1-5; D may be TRBD1 (5 bases). The CDR3 spans 15 residues. V lost 4 bases to trimming and J lost 11 bases, with 21 bases between them. CDR3 loop: CASSSQEDIQRTQHF. The CDR3, as DNA: TGTGCCAGCAGTTCACAGGAGGACATCCAAAGGACCCAGCATTTT.

This clonotype was observed at least ten times. V gene TRBV13 combines with J gene TRBJ2-7; D is uncertain. V gave up 2 bases and J gave up 3 bases, with 5 bases separating them. The CDR3 extends over 12 amino acids. Germline lookup yields CDR1 PRHDT and CDR2 FYEKMQ (reference sequence). The CDR3 DNA sequence: TGTGCCAGCAGCTTAACAGTCTACGAGCAGTACTTC. Its translation: CASSLTVYEQYF.

This clonotype was counted many times. The chain combines TRBV20-1 with TRBJ1-5; 9 bases match TRBD1. This CDR3 has 14 residues. Germline V gene sequence: CDR1 DFQATT, CDR2 SNEGSKA (reference sequence). V lost 3 bases, J lost 6 bases, and 6 bases stayed unmatched. The DNA for the CDR3 is TGCAGTGCTAGGGCCCGGGACAGGGTTCAGCCCCAGCATTTT. It specifies CSARARDRVQPQHF.

This clonotype showed up many times. The rearrangement joins TRBV18 to TRBJ1-2; tentatively, D is TRBD1 (5 bases). CDR3 size: 13 residues. Germline CDR1 and CDR2: KGHSH and LQKENI. Trimming removed 5 bases from V and 8 bases from J, with 15 bases in between. CDR3: CASSTPGSGGYTF. The CDR3 region has the DNA TGTGCCAGCTCAACCCCAGGGTCTGGCGGCTACACCTTC.

This clonotype was detected many times. The J gene is TRBJ1-1, the V gene TRBV7-9, with no clear D. CDR1 is SEHNR and CDR2 is FQNEAQ in the germline V gene (reference sequence). V lost 7 bases, J lost 1 base, and 7 bases lay in between. The CDR3 is made up of 12 amino acids. This CDR3 reads CASTLKNTEAFF. Written as DNA, the CDR3 is TGTGCCAGCACCCTGAAGAACACTGAAGCTTTCTTT.

Ten or more counts support this clonotype. V usage is TRBV20-1 and J usage is TRBJ2-7, with a possible D match to TRBD2 (6 bases). V was pared by 2 bases and J by 2 bases, with 19 bases between. The CDR3 extends over 16 amino acids. Germline V gene sequence: CDR1 DFQATT, CDR2 SNEGSKA (reference sequence). The CDR3 sequence is CSARPLPEGRAYEQYF. CDR3 nucleotide sequence: TGCAGTGCTAGACCCCTCCCGGAGGGGCGGGCCTACGAGCAGTACTTC.

In this sample, this clonotype turned up many times. The chain carries TRBV18 and TRBJ2-5; the D is unclear. Germline V lookup: CDR1 KGHSH, CDR2 LQKENI. CDR3 length equals 14 residues. The V and J ends lost 2 bases and 2 bases respectively, with 9 bases between them. This CDR3 is CASSPRSEQETQYF. As DNA, the CDR3 is TGTGCCAGCTCACCAAGGTCAGAACAAGAGACCCAGTACTTC.

This clonotype was observed many times. This chain uses TRBV12-3 or TRBV12-4 with TRBJ2-3; no reliable D call. The CDR3 is 11 residues long. V lost 8 bases to trimming and J lost 6 bases, with 9 bases between them. In DNA, the CDR3 is TGTGCCAGCGAGTTGGCGGATACGCAGTATTTT. Protein: CASELADTQYF.

The V call is TRBV13, the J call TRBJ2-3; 14 nucleotides align to TRBD2. The trim removed 5 bases at V and 5 bases at J, leaving 21 bases unmatched. This CDR3 contains 21 residues. The germline CDR1 and CDR2 sequences are PRHDT and FYEKMQ (reference sequence). As DNA, the CDR3 is TGTGCCAGCAGCGACCCTGGCCGACTAGCGGGGGGGCCGGTCGTTGGAGATACGCAGTATTTT. Its protein is CASSDPGRLAGGPVVGDTQYF. Full variable domain (missing parts from reference TRBV13 and TRBJ2-3): AAGVIQSPRHLIKEKRETATLKCYPIPRHDTVYWYQQGPGQDPQFLISFYEKMQSDKGSIPDRFSAQQFSDYHSELNMSSLELGDSALYFCASSDPGRLAGGPVVGDTQYFGPGTRLTVL.

This clonotype was found once. V usage is TRBV5-1 and J usage is TRBJ1-1; weak D call: TRBD1 (5 bases). There are 16 residues in the CDR3. V was pared by 0 bases and J by 3 bases, with 15 bases between. Per the germline V gene, CDR1 is SGHRS and CDR2 is YFSETQ. This CDR3 reads CASSLELGGVDTEAFF. CDR3 coding DNA: TGCGCCAGCAGCTTGGAGTTGGGGGGGGTGGACACTGAAGCTTTCTTT.

The sample holds many counts of this clonotype. The CDR3 coding sequence is TGTGCCAGCAGCCCCCGACAGGCCTCGTATGGCTACACCTTC. Its protein product is CASSPRQASYGYTF. The rearrangement links TRBV7-9 to TRBJ1-2; possibly TRBD1 for D (6 bases). V was shortened by 5 bases and J by 5 bases, with 15 bases between the two germline ends. The CDR3 loop spans 14 amino acids. The germline gives CDR1 SEHNR, CDR2 FQNEAQ (reference sequence).

The sample holds many counts of this clonotype. The chain couples TRBV11-2 to TRBJ2-2; a possible D gene is TRBD1 (5 bases). CDR1 is SGHAT and CDR2 is FQNNGV in the germline V gene. The CDR3 totals 15 residues. The V end lost 5 bases, the J end lost 5 bases, and 15 bases lay between the germline ends. The CDR3: CASSRARVGTGELFF. The CDR3 DNA sequence: TGTGCCAGCAGCCGGGCCAGGGTAGGGACCGGGGAGCTGTTTTTT.

This clonotype has a handful of counts. It is likely a read error: a sequence one base away is far more abundant. The CDR3 DNA is TGTGCCAGCAGCTCGGACAAAGGTGATGAAAAACGGTTTTTT. Its protein is CASSSDKGDEKRFF. The J gene is TRBJ1-4, the V gene TRBV11-2, with D maybe TRBD1 (5 bases). There are 14 residues in the CDR3. Germline CDR1 reads SGHAT; CDR2 reads FQNNGV.

This clonotype was seen ten or more times. V gene TRBV18 combines with J gene TRBJ1-2, with a possible D match to TRBD1 (6 bases). V lost 5 bases and J 3 bases, leaving 19 bases between the germline ends. The germline V gene has CDR1 KGHSH and CDR2 LQKENI. CDR3 size: 16 residues. The CDR3, as DNA: TGTGCCAGCTCATCGCAACAGGGAATTGTCGACTATGGCTACACCTTC. Translated, it gives CASSSQQGIVDYGYTF.

This clonotype was seen a few times. V gene TRBV19 combines with J gene TRBJ2-5; the match to TRBD2 covers 8 bases. The V and J ends lost 10 bases and 3 bases, in that order; junction bases with no gene match: 13. This CDR3 is built from 15 residues. Germline V gene lookup returns CDR1 LNHDA and CDR2 SQIVND (reference sequence). The CDR3 spells CATRTGRVQEETQYF. CDR3 sequence (DNA): TGTGCCACTCGAACCGGGAGGGTGCAAGAAGAGACCCAGTACTTC.

This clonotype was detected ten times or more. Here the CDR3 reads CASSDPGGTDTEAFF. The CDR3, as DNA: TGTGCCAGCAGTGACCCAGGGGGCACCGACACTGAAGCTTTCTTT. The chain recombines TRBV6-1 with TRBJ1-1; 8 bases line up with TRBD1. The length of the CDR3 is 15 residues. Germline CDR1 MNHNS, CDR2 SASEGT. The V gene end was trimmed by 3 bases and the J gene end by 3 bases; junction bases not matched to a gene: 6.

This clonotype was recorded at least ten times. The CDR3 protein is CASSRPGTRNEKLFF. Here the CDR3 DNA reads TGTGCCAGCAGCCGCCCCGGGACACGAAACGAAAAACTGTTTTTT. The chain combines TRBV6-1 with TRBJ1-4; D is possibly TRBD1 (6 bases). The CDR3 has 15 amino acids. Per germline, CDR1 MNHNS and CDR2 SASEGT. Trimming pared 6 bases from V and 8 bases from J, leaving 19 bases between.

In this sample, this clonotype turned up a few times. The rearrangement uses TRBV19 and TRBJ1-6; no clear D. The length of the CDR3 is 12 residues. V gave up 5 bases and J gave up 7 bases, with 6 bases separating them. Germline CDR1 is LNHDA and CDR2 is SQIVND (reference sequence). CDR3 nucleotide sequence: TGTGCCAGTAGTGAAAGGAATTCACCCCTCCACTTT. Translated, it gives CASSERNSPLHF.

This clonotype was detected many times. V is TRBV19 and J is TRBJ2-1, with 7 bases that match TRBD1. CDR3 size: 14 residues. V lost 4 bases and J lost 9; bases outside the gene matches: 9. Per germline, CDR1 LNHDA and CDR2 SQIVND (reference sequence). CDR3 sequence (DNA): TGTGCCAGTAGTAAAATGACAGGGATTGGTGAGCAGTTCTTC. Its translation: CASSKMTGIGEQFF.

This clonotype has at least ten counts. The rearrangement uses TRBV19 and TRBJ2-3; D might be TRBD2 (6 bases). Germline CDR1 is LNHDA and CDR2 is SQIVND (reference sequence). The germline V and J ends were trimmed by 5 bases and 2 bases, with 14 bases remaining between them. This CDR3 has 15 residues. The CDR3 protein is CASSVRAGITDTQYF. Here the CDR3 DNA reads TGTGCCAGTAGTGTCCGGGCGGGGATCACAGATACGCAGTATTTT.

This clonotype has ten or more counts. The chain joins TRBV19 to TRBJ1-1; TRBD1 matches 8 bases. The V and J ends lost 6 bases and 1 base, in that order; junction bases with no gene match: 10. From germline, CDR1 is LNHDA and CDR2 SQIVND (reference sequence). This CDR3 has 16 amino acids. CDR3 coding DNA: TGTGCCAGTAGGACCACCTCAGGGGGCAGGAACACTGAAGCTTTCTTT. It is translated as CASRTTSGGRNTEAFF.

The chain recombines TRBV7-3 with TRBJ2-1, with no clear D. Trimming left V 2 bases short and J 7 bases short, with 12 bases between. The CDR3 loop spans 14 amino acids. CDR1 and CDR2 from the germline V gene are SGHTA and FQGTGA. This CDR3 reads CASSLQAGSNEQFF. The CDR3 DNA is TGTGCCAGCAGCTTACAGGCCGGATCTAATGAGCAGTTCTTC.

This clonotype was seen repeatedly, ten times or more. The chain joins TRBV20-1 to TRBJ2-1; 12 nucleotides agree with TRBD2. CDR3 length: 14 residues. V lost 4 bases, J lost 4 bases, and 2 bases stayed unmatched. Germline CDR1 and CDR2: DFQATT and SNEGSKA (reference sequence). In DNA, the CDR3 is TGCAGTGCTACAGGACTAGCGGGGTACAATGAGCAGTTCTTC. This encodes CSATGLAGYNEQFF.

Many counts were recorded for this clonotype. The V call is TRBV5-5, the J call TRBJ2-3, with D tentatively TRBD1 or TRBD2 (6 bases each). Trimming left V 7 bases short and J 1 base short, with 13 bases between. Germline assignment: CDR1 SGHKS and CDR2 YYEKEE (reference sequence). The CDR3 consists of 14 residues. The CDR3 is CASQRGAGTDTQYF. In DNA form, the CDR3 reads TGTGCCAGCCAAAGGGGGGCCGGCACAGATACGCAGTATTTT.